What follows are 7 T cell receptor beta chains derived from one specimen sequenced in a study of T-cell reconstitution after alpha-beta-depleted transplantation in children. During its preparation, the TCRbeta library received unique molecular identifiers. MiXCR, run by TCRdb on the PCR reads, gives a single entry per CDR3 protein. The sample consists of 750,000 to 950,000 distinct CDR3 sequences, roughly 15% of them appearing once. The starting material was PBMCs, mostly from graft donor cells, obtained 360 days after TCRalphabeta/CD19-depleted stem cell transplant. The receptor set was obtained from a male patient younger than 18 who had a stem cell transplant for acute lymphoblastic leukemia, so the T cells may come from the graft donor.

The CDR3 DNA follows: TGTGCCAGCAGCTTAGACGGCGGGTCCACAGATACGCAGTATTTT. It yields the protein CASSLDGGSTDTQYF. The chain is built from TRBV11-3 and TRBJ2-3; D possibly corresponds to TRBD2 (5 bases). Germline V gene lookup returns CDR1 SGHNT and CDR2 YENEEA. CDR3 length: 15 residues. The ends were cut back, 0 bases at V and 2 bases at J, with 9 bases in the middle.

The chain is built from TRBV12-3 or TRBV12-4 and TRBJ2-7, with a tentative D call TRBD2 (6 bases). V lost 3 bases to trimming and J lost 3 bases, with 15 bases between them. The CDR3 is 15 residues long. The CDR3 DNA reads TGTGCCAGCAGTTTTAAAAGCGGGCCGGGCTACGAGCAGTACTTC. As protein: CASSFKSGPGYEQYF.

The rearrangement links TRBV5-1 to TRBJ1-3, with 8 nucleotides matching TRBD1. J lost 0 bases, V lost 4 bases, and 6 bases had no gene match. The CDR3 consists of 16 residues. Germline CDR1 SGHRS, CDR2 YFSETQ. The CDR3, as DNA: TGCGCCAGCAGCACCGGACAGGGCGACTCTGGAAACACCATATATTTT. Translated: CASSTGQGDSGNTIYF.

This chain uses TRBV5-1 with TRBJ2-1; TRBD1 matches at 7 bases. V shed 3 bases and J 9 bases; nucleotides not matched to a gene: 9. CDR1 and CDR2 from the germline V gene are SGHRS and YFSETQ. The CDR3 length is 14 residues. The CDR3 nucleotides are TGCGCCAGCAGCTCGACATTGGCAGGGGGTGAGCAGTTCTTC. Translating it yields CASSSTLAGGEQFF.

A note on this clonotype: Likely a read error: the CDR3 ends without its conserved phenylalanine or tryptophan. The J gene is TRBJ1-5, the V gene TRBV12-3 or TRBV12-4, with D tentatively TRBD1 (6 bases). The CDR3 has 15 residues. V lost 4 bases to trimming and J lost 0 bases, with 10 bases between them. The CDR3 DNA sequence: TGTGCCAGCAGTTCACACAGGGATAGCAATCAGCCCCAGCATTCT. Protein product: CASSSHRDSNQPQHS.

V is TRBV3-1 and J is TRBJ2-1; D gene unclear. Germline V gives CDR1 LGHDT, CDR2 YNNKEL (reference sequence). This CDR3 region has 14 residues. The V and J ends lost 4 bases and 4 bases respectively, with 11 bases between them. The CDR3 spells CASSRLDGYNEQFF. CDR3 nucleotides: TGTGCCAGCAGCCGCCTGGACGGGTACAATGAGCAGTTCTTC.

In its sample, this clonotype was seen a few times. Here the CDR3 DNA reads TGCAGTGCTCGCGAGACAGGGCCCGCATTCCCTACCACAGATACGCAGTATTTT. Amino acid sequence: CSARETGPAFPTTDTQYF. The rearrangement links TRBV20-1 to TRBJ2-3; 7 positions agree with TRBD1. CDR1 and CDR2 from the germline V gene are DFQATT and SNEGSKA (reference sequence). After removal of 5 bases from V and 2 bases from J, the junction contained 19 bases not matched to a gene. The CDR3 covers 18 residues.